This entry is about one T cell receptor beta chain. The data stem from a study of blood T cell repertoires in COVID-19. Study background: Acute and convalescent COVID-19 specimens originated in the United States, Italy and Spain. PBMCs, B-cell-depleted T cells, or T cells provided the cDNA or gDNA that made up the material.

In germline, CDR1 is MNHNY, CDR2 SVGAGI (reference sequence). V lost 2 bases and J lost 2, with 6 bases in between. The CDR3 loop spans 13 amino acids. As handled by the study authors: Using reference gene primer amplification, nucleated cell counts were estimated. Generated by immunoSEQ multiplex PCR, the TCRdb table keeps only in-frame clones and is missing some. The V and J calls and clone size were taken over from that table, and D and trimming were inferred from the DNA. Here the sample spans under 85,000 clones, about four fifths being singletons. The sequenced sample was peripheral blood. The receptor was isolated from a human donor in a cohort sampled during active COVID-19. The chain is built from TRBV6-6 and TRBJ1-1; D is uncertain. The CDR3 here is CASSYSYNTEAFF. Written as DNA, the CDR3 is TGTGCCAGCAGTTACAGCTATAACACTGAAGCTTTCTTT.